This TCR beta chain was obtained from a study of T cell changes during pregnancy in multiple sclerosis. The CDR3 totals 14 residues. The germline gives CDR1 SNHLY, CDR2 FYNNEI. V lost 5 bases, J lost 5 bases, and 15 bases lay in between. The assay was immunoSEQ multiplex PCR, and TCRdb's table has in-frame clones only and misses some. The sample yields about 98,000 clones, about 92% seen once. The chain couples TRBV2 to TRBJ2-5; D unclear. Source: peripheral blood, taken after pregnancy. This receptor was identified in a female donor in good health, enrolled as a control in a pregnancy study. CDR3 sequence: CASSKASRGETQYF. In nucleotides, the CDR3 is TGTGCCAGCAGTAAGGCATCGAGAGGCGAGACCCAGTACTTC.